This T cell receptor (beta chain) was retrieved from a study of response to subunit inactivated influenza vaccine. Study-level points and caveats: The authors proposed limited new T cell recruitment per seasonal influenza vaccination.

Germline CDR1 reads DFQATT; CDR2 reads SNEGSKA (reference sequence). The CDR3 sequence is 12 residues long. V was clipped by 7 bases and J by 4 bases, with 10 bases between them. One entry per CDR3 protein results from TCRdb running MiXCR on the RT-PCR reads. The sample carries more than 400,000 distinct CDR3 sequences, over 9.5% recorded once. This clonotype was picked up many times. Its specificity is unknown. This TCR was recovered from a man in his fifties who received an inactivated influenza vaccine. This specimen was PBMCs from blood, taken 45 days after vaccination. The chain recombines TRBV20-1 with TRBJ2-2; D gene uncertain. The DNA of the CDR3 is TGCAGTGGATATGTGGGCACCGGGGAGCTGTTTTTT. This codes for CSGYVGTGELFF.